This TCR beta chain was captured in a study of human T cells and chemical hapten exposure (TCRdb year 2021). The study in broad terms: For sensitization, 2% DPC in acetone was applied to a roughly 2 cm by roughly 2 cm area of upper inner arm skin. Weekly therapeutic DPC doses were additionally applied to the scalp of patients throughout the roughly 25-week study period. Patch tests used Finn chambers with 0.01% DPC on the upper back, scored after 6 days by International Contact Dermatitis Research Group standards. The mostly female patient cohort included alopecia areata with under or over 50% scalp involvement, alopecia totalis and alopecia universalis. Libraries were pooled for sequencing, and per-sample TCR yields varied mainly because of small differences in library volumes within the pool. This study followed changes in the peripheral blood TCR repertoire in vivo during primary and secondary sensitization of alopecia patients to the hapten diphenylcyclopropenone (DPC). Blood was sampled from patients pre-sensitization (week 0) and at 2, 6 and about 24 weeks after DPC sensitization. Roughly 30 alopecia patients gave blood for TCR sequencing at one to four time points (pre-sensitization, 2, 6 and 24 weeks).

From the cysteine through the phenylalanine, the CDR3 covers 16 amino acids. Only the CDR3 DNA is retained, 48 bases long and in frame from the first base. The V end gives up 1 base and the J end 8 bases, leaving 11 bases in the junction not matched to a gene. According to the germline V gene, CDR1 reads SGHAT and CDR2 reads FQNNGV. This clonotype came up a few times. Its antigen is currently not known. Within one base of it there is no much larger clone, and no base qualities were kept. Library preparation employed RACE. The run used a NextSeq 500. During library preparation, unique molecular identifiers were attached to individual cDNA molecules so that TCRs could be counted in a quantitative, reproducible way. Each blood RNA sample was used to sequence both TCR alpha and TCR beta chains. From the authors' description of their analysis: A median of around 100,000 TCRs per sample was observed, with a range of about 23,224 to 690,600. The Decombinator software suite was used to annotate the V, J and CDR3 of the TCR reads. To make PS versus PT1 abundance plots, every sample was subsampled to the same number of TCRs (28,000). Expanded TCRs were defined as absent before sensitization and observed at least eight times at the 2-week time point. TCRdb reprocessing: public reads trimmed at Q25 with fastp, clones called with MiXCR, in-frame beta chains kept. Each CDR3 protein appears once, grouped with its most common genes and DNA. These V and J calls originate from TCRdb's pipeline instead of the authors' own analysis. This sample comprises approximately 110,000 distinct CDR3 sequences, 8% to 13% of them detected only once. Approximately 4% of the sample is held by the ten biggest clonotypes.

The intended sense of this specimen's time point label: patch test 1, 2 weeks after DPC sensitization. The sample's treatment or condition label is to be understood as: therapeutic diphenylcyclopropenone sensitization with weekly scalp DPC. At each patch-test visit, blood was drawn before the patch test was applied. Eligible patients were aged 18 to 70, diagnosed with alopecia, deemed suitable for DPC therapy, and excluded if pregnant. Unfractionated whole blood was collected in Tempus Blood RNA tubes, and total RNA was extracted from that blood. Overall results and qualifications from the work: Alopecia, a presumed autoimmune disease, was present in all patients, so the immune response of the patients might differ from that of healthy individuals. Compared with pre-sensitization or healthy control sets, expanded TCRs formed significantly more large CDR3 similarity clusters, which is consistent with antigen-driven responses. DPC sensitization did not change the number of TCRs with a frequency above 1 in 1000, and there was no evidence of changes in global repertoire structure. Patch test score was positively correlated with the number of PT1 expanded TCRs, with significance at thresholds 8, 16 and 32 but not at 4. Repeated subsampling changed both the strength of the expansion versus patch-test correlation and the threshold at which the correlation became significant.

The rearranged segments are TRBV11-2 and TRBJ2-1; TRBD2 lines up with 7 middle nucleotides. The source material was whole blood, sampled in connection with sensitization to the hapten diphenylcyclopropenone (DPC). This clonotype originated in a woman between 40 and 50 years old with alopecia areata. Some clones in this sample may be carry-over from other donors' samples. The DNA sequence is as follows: TGTGCCAGCAGCTTAGGGTCGGGCGGGAGTGTCGATGAGCAGTTCTTC. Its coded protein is CASSLGSGGSVDEQFF.